These 24 T cell receptor beta chains came from one sample sequenced in a study of CD8 T cells in Susac syndrome. Reverse transcription of about 0.5 to 1 ug RNA was carried out with random hexamers. TCRdb used MiXCR to reprocess the immunoSEQ multiplex PCR reads, holding one entry per CDR3 protein. The table lists 140,000 to 150,000 distinct CDR3 sequences, roughly 95% of them singletons, with less than 0.085% in the top ten. Sample: CD4+ T cells from PBMCs. The receptors derive from a human donor with Susac syndrome.

This clonotype was seen just once. The J gene is TRBJ1-4, the V gene TRBV23-1; D is unresolved. TRBV23-1 is flagged as an ORF with uncertain function. V was clipped by 2 bases and J by 13 bases, with 17 bases between them. There are 14 residues in the CDR3. The CDR3 sequence is CASSQTPAPPGLFF. DNA of the CDR3: TGCGCCAGCAGTCAAACCCCCGCGCCACCGGGACTGTTTTTT.

The chain employs TRBV5-1 and TRBJ2-7, with TRBD1 identical over 12 bases. There are 14 residues in the CDR3. CDR1 is SGHRS, CDR2 YFSETQ, per germline. Trimming took 4 bases from V and 6 from J; bases not matched to a gene: 5. CDR3 residues: CASSRDRGPTEQYF. The CDR3 DNA sequence: TGCGCCAGCAGCAGGGACAGGGGGCCTACCGAGCAGTACTTC. Using reference TRBV5-1 and TRBJ2-7 for the parts outside the CDR3, the full variable domain is KAGVTQTPRYLIKTRGQQVTLSCSPISGHRSVSWYQQTPGQGLQFLFEYFSETQRNKGNFPGRFSGRQFSNSRSEMNVSTLELGDSALYLCASSRDRGPTEQYFGPGTRLTVT.

V usage is TRBV9 and J usage is TRBJ2-6; maybe TRBD1 (6 bases). V was clipped by 3 bases and J by 0 bases, with 16 bases between them. This CDR3 spans 18 amino acids. Germline assignment: CDR1 SGDLS and CDR2 YYNGEE. The CDR3 region has the DNA TGTGCCAGCAGCGATCCCGGGACGGACAGCTCTGGGGCCAACGTCCTGACTTTC. The encoded protein is CASSDPGTDSSGANVLTF.

V usage is TRBV5-1 and J usage is TRBJ2-6; the D is unclear. This CDR3 has 14 amino acids. Germline-derived CDR1 and CDR2 are SGHRS and YFSETQ. Trimming stripped 9 bases from V and 4 bases from J, with 14 bases between. The CDR3 DNA reads TGCGCCACCCAATACAACGCCGGGGCCAACGTCCTGACTTTC. It translates to CATQYNAGANVLTF.

The chain employs TRBV29-1 and TRBJ2-1, with 9 positions matching TRBD1. CDR1 is SQVTM and CDR2 is ANQGSEA in the germline V gene. After removal of 7 bases from V and 2 bases from J, the junction contained 9 bases not matched to a gene. The CDR3 spans 15 residues. CDR3 loop: CSAILRDRAYNEQFF. In DNA, the CDR3 is TGCAGCGCAATACTCCGGGACAGGGCCTACAATGAGCAGTTCTTC.

The chain uses TRBV24-1 and TRBJ2-1; 8 bases fit TRBD1. Germline V gene lookup returns CDR1 KGHDR and CDR2 SFDVKD. This CDR3 has 13 amino acids. The V and J ends lost 9 bases and 8 bases, in that order; junction bases with no gene match: 8. The CDR3 DNA reads as TGTGCCACCTCGGACAGGGCGAACCATGAGCAGTTCTTC. It codes for CATSDRANHEQFF.

Written as DNA, the CDR3 is TGTGCCAGCAGTGATGGGGAGGAAACTGAAGCTTTCTTT. Translated: CASSDGEETEAFF. The chain is built from TRBV2 and TRBJ1-1; no definite D call. Germline values: CDR1 SNHLY, CDR2 FYNNEI. With 3 bases removed from V and 5 bases from J, the gap between germline ends came to 10 bases. CDR3 length equals 13 residues.

The chain has TRBV29-1 and TRBJ1-1; D remains unclear. Germline CDR1 SQVTM, CDR2 ANQGSEA. This CDR3 comprises 9 residues. Trimming shortened V by 7 bases and J by 6 bases, and 6 bases separated the two germline ends. The CDR3 region has the DNA TGCAGCGCCGGCCCTGAAGCTTTCTTT. Translated: CSAGPEAFF.

Points on this clonotype: One end of the junction fails to match germline, which may point to a read error. This chain uses TRBV20-1 with TRBJ1-2; D gene uncertain. From germline, CDR1 is DFQATT and CDR2 SNEGSKA (reference sequence). The CDR3 loop spans 8 amino acids. The chain's CDR3 is CAPYGYTF. The CDR3 bases are TGTGCTCCCTATGGCTACACCTTC.

The genes are TRBV6-2 or TRBV6-3 and TRBJ2-1, with D tentatively TRBD2 (6 bases). Germline V gives CDR1 MNHEY, CDR2 SVGEGT. Trimming took off 2 bases at V and 1 base at J, with 18 bases between the two ends. The CDR3 is 18 amino acids. CDR3 nucleotides: TGTGCCAGCAGTTACCGGGTGGATAGCGGACTTTCCTACAATGAGCAGTTCTTC. This gives the protein CASSYRVDSGLSYNEQFF.

This CDR3 is CASSQDRGRGSPLHF. The CDR3 DNA reads as TGTGCCAGCAGCCAAGATCGGGGAAGAGGATCACCCCTCCACTTT. The J gene is TRBJ1-6, the V gene TRBV3-1, with D unresolved. V was clipped by 0 bases and J by 10 bases, with 13 bases between them. The CDR3 consists of 15 residues. Germline V CDR1 and CDR2: LGHDT, YNNKEL (reference sequence). Full variable domain (remainder filled in from reference TRBV3-1 and TRBJ1-6): DTAVSQTPKYLVTQMGNDKSIKCEQNLGHDTMYWYKQDSKKFLKIMFSYNNKELIINETVPNRFSPKSPDKAHLNLHINSLELGDSAVYFCASSQDRGRGSPLHFGNGTRLTVT.

A remark on this clonotype: At one end the junction does not follow the germline gene, possibly because of a read error. The chain combines TRBV28 with TRBJ2-7, with no clear D. The germline gives CDR1 MDHEN, CDR2 SYDVKM. The CDR3 is 11 amino acids. Here the CDR3 DNA reads TGTGCCACCAGTCTTTCCTACGAGCAGTACTTC. Translating gives CATSLSYEQYF.

The rearrangement joins TRBV14 to TRBJ2-7, with 8 bases fitting TRBD1. The germline CDR1 and CDR2 sequences are SGHDN and FVKESK. This CDR3 is 15 amino acids long. Trimming removed 0 bases from V and 3 bases from J; junction bases left unmatched: 4. CDR3 in DNA: TGTGCCAGCAGCCAAGAGGGACAGGTGAACTACGAGCAGTACTTC. Protein sequence: CASSQEGQVNYEQYF.

The chain uses TRBV19 and TRBJ1-5, with D possibly being TRBD1 (5 bases). The CDR3 covers 13 residues. Germline lookup yields CDR1 LNHDA and CDR2 SQIVND (reference sequence). Trimming removed 5 bases from V and 6 bases from J, with 11 bases in between. The CDR3 DNA follows: TGTGCCAGTAGTTGGGGGGACCCTCAGCCCCAGCATTTT. As protein: CASSWGDPQPQHF.

The rearrangement uses TRBV15 and TRBJ2-6; D possibly corresponds to TRBD2 (6 bases). Trimming shortened V by 0 bases and J by 3 bases, and 6 bases separated the two germline ends. The germline V gene has CDR1 LNHNV and CDR2 YYDKDF (reference sequence). This CDR3 is built from 15 residues. The CDR3 sequence: CATSREGGGANVLTF. The CDR3 DNA reads as TGTGCCACCAGCAGAGAGGGGGGTGGGGCCAACGTCCTGACTTTC.

The chain employs TRBV4-1 and TRBJ2-5, with 9 bases lining up with TRBD2. Germline V gene sequence: CDR1 MGHRA, CDR2 YSYEKL. The length of the CDR3 is 16 residues. Germline trimming cut 4 bases from V and 1 base from J; bases unmatched to any gene: 7. The CDR3 DNA sequence: TGCGCCAGCAGCCTGACCGGGACTAGCAGCCAAGAGACCCAGTACTTC. Amino acid sequence: CASSLTGTSSQETQYF.

The gene calls are TRBV6-5 and TRBJ1-1, with D possibly being TRBD1 (5 bases). Trimming took off 0 bases at V and 8 bases at J, with 10 bases between the two ends. Germline assignment: CDR1 MNHEY and CDR2 SVGAGI. CDR3 length equals 13 residues. DNA of the CDR3: TGTGCCAGCAGTTACTCGAGGGGAGACGAAGCTTTCTTT. It encodes CASSYSRGDEAFF.

The rearrangement joins TRBV2 to TRBJ2-3; D is undetermined. Per germline, CDR1 SNHLY and CDR2 FYNNEI. The V end was cut by 7 bases, the J end by 7 bases, with 12 bases between. There are 12 residues in the CDR3. Written as DNA, the CDR3 is TGTGCCAGCACATATCACCTTCATACGCAGTATTTT. Its translation is CASTYHLHTQYF.

The chain is built from TRBV7-9 and TRBJ1-2; TRBD1 is a possible D gene (6 bases). The V gene's germline CDR1 is SEHNR and CDR2 FQNEAQ (reference sequence). The V and J ends lost 5 bases and 3 bases respectively, with 16 bases between them. The CDR3 sequence is 15 residues long. CDR3 sequence: CASSPTGLDDYGYTF. In nucleotides, the CDR3 is TGTGCCAGCAGCCCGACAGGCCTGGATGACTATGGCTACACCTTC.

This sequence joins TRBV20-1 and TRBJ1-2, with TRBD1 as a possible D gene (6 bases). The CDR3 consists of 11 residues. Germline lookup yields CDR1 DFQATT and CDR2 SNEGSKA (reference sequence). With 4 bases removed from V and 8 bases from J, the gap between germline ends came to 11 bases. CDR3 DNA: TGCAGTGCTACACAGGGTGGGGGCTACACCTTC. Translated, it gives CSATQGGGYTF.

The table lists this clonotype with a count of one. The chain links TRBV20-1 to TRBJ2-2; 9 bases map to TRBD2. The CDR3 has 16 residues. V gave up 3 bases and J gave up 3 bases; unmatched junction bases: 8. Germline CDR1 is DFQATT and CDR2 is SNEGSKA (reference sequence). This CDR3 is CSARRREGPDTGELFF. CDR3 nucleotides: TGCAGTGCTAGGAGGCGGGAGGGCCCCGACACCGGGGAGCTGTTTTTT.

The CDR3 DNA is TGCGCCAGCACTCGGGGAGATCCTACCTACAATGAGCAGTTCTTC. Protein product: CASTRGDPTYNEQFF. The chain uses TRBV5-1 and TRBJ2-1, with D perhaps matching TRBD2 (5 bases). Germline V gene sequence: CDR1 SGHRS, CDR2 YFSETQ. Between the trimmed V and J ends, which lost 6 bases and 2 bases, there was a span of 15 bases. The CDR3 length is 15 residues.

The rearrangement uses TRBV6-2 or TRBV6-3 and TRBJ2-7; D gene unclear. V gave up 5 bases and J gave up 2 bases, with 10 bases separating them. The CDR3 contains 13 residues. Germline V gene data show CDR1 as MNHEY and CDR2 as SVGEGT. In DNA, the CDR3 is TGTGCCAGCAGTACGGGCAGGACCTACGAGCAGTACTTC. Translated, it gives CASSTGRTYEQYF.

This sequence joins TRBV29-1 and TRBJ1-2; unclear D gene. Trimming pared 4 bases from V and 3 bases from J, leaving 12 bases between. From germline, CDR1 is SQVTM and CDR2 ANQGSEA. The CDR3 runs 13 residues. The CDR3 DNA reads TGCAGCGTTGGTCGGGCAAGTTACTATGGCTACACCTTC. It yields the protein CSVGRASYYGYTF.